This TCR beta chain was sequenced in a study of early T cells in non-severe SARS-CoV-2 infection (dated by TCRdb to the early 2020s). About the study as a whole: TCR sequencing used bulk RNA from unsorted whole blood, so alpha and beta chains could not be paired. General findings and caveats noted by the study authors: Matching against VDJdb was skewed toward anti-spike CD8 responses, likely underestimated virus-specific expansions, and missed private and CD4 specificities.

The library came from 5' RACE. Reads for this sample came from a NextSeq 500. To correct for sequencing error and PCR bias, the TCR library protocol tagged individual cDNA molecules with unique molecular identifiers. TCR alpha and beta chains were both sequenced, and the abundances of alpha and beta sequences in each sample were closely correlated with each other. As for the original processing: Decombinator V4 was used to perform V gene, J gene and CDR3 annotation of TCR sequences. TCRs were defined as expanded if a significant change between any two time points was detected under a Poisson model with p below 0.0001. TCR abundances were normalised to the total number of TCRs sequenced in each sample and reported as counts per million. TRAV1-2 paired with TRAJ12, TRAJ20 or TRAJ33 defined MAIT TCRs, while TRAV10 paired with TRAJ18 defined iNKT TCRs. VDJdb, accessed 1 November 2021, was searched for CMV, EBV and SARS-CoV-2 annotated TCRs, with TCRs annotated for multiple antigens excluded. Starting from the raw public reads, TCRdb applied fastp trimming at Q25, assembled clones with MiXCR and retained in-frame beta chains. Here each entry gathers all rows of one CDR3 protein and keeps the most common genes and DNA. TCRdb assigned the V and J calls; the authors' analysis was not used. The sample table holds fewer than 95,000 distinct CDR3 sequences, of which around 16% were seen once. The top ten clonotypes cover 5.1% of the sample.

CDR1 and CDR2 are drawn from the germline V gene (reference sequence): MNHEY, SMNVEV. Taken from cysteine to phenylalanine, the CDR3 has 16 residues. Only CDR3 DNA is held: 48 bases, read in frame from base 1. The junction shows trimming of 5 bases on V and 8 bases on J, plus 21 bases between the germline ends. A case-control design nested within a healthcare worker cohort in London, UK, was used, with weekly nasopharyngeal swab PCR tests and blood sampling performed. Healthcare workers were recruited between 23 and 31 March 2020, during the week of the UK lockdown, and were followed weekly for up to roughly 15 weeks. A note on this clonotype: Its recognized antigen is unknown. Nothing much larger sits one base from this clone, and base qualities are not available.

The sequence was obtained from an adult who was a healthcare worker with PCR-confirmed SARS-CoV-2 infection or an uninfected control (not recorded which). The rearranged segments are TRBV27 and TRBJ2-2; the D gene is perhaps TRBD1, on 6 matching bases. The sample consisted of whole blood, taken at baseline. The DNA sequence follows: TGTGCCAGCAGTCCTGCCCCTTGGGCAGGGGAGGGGGAGCTGTTTTTT. Translation gives CASSPAPWAGEGELFF.